A selection of T cell receptor beta chains follows, all from one sample in a study of post-analysis software for immune sequencing data. A single record per CDR3 protein comes from TCRdb applying MiXCR to the PCR reads. This table has 350,000 to 450,000 distinct CDR3 sequences, around a third appearing once. The specimen sequenced was blood. The receptors here all came from a girl under 18 with multiple sclerosis. Each CDR3 is given with its conserved first and last residue. A D gene is named only where the DNA matches it firmly. The size entry is marked missing in some rows and otherwise reads once, few, many or a size class.

D | J | size | V | CDR3 | DNA
. | TRBJ2-1 | . | TRBV4-1 | CASSQSAGVGNEQFF | TGCGCCAGCAGCCAATCTGCAGGGGTCGGGAATGAGCAGTTCTTC
TRBD1 | TRBJ2-2 | once | TRBV3-1 | CASRPTGTGGTGELFF | TGTGCCAGCAGGCCGACCGGGACAGGGGGAACCGGGGAGCTGTTTTTT
TRBD1 | TRBJ1-2 | . | TRBV12-3/TRBV12-4 | CASSKGAWTGLSGYGYTF | TGTGCCAGCAGTAAGGGGGCCTGGACAGGGCTATCAGGCTATGGCTACACCTTC
. | TRBJ2-6 | few | TRBV7-3 | CASSFQLTTPSSGANVLTF | TGTGCCAGCAGCTTCCAGCTCACTACCCCAAGCTCTGGGGCCAACGTCCTGACTTTC
TRBD1 | TRBJ1-1 | . | TRBV5-1 | CASSSATGGLNTEAFF | TGCGCCAGCAGCTCCGCGACAGGGGGGCTGAACACTGAAGCTTTCTTT
TRBD1 | TRBJ2-5 | . | TRBV7-8 | CASSSLGGQVKETQYF | TGTGCCAGCAGCTCCCTCGGGGGACAGGTGAAAGAGACCCAGTACTTC
. | TRBJ2-5 | . | TRBV7-9 | CASSIAAVGETQYF | TGTGCCAGCAGCATAGCGGCCGTAGGAGAGACCCAGTACTTC
TRBD1 | TRBJ2-7 | . | TRBV6-6 | CASSPRDRAIYEQYF | TGTGCCAGCAGCCCCCGGGACAGGGCCATCTACGAGCAGTACTTC
TRBD2 | TRBJ2-5 | few | TRBV12-3/TRBV12-4 | CASSPFSRAGGPQYF | TGTGCCAGCAGTCCGTTCTCTAGAGCGGGGGGGCCCCAGTACTTC
TRBD1 | TRBJ2-7 | few | TRBV6-6 | CASSYLTGDSYEQYF | TGTGCCAGCAGTTACTTGACAGGGGATTCCTACGAGCAGTACTTC
. | TRBJ2-3 | few | TRBV27 | CASRETHGGTDTQYF | TGTGCCAGCAGGGAGACCCACGGCGGCACAGATACGCAGTATTTT
TRBD2 | TRBJ2-5 | few | TRBV4-3 | CASSLARTSIETQYF | TGCGCCAGCAGCCTAGCGAGGACTAGCATCGAGACCCAGTACTTC
. | TRBJ2-7 | few | TRBV12-3/TRBV12-4 | CASSLTLDSYEQYF | TGTGCCAGCAGTTTGACGCTCGACTCCTACGAGCAGTACTTC
. | TRBJ1-1 | . | TRBV6-6 | CASSYSTRTTEAFF | TGTGCCAGCAGTTACTCGACGCGGACCACTGAAGCTTTCTTT
TRBD1 | TRBJ1-2 | . | TRBV20-1 | CSAALTGDHDGYTF | TGCAGTGCTGCCCTAACAGGGGATCATGATGGCTACACCTTC
. | TRBJ2-5 | few | TRBV5-1 | CASSLGAGATGTQYF | TGCGCCAGCAGCTTGGGCGCAGGGGCGACAGGGACCCAGTACTTC
TRBD2 | TRBJ2-1 | few | TRBV7-7 | CASSLWAGGYNEQFF | TGTGCTAGCAGCTTATGGGCGGGGGGATACAATGAGCAGTTCTTC
. | TRBJ1-2 | . | TRBV7-9 | CASSRTPTNYGYTF | TGTGCCAGCAGCCGGACACCGACTAACTATGGCTACACCTTC
. | TRBJ2-3 | many | TRBV4-3 | CASSQGLGGGTDTQYF | TGCGCCAGCAGCCAAGGATTAGGTGGGGGCACAGATACGCAGTATTTT
. | TRBJ2-1 | . | TRBV20-1 | CSEIYRNEQFF | TGCAGTGAGATCTACCGCAATGAGCAGTTCTTC
TRBD1 | TRBJ2-7 | few | TRBV12-3/TRBV12-4 | CASSTGQGVEQYF | TGTGCCAGCAGCACGGGACAGGGGGTTGAGCAGTACTTC
. | TRBJ2-1 | . | TRBV12-3/TRBV12-4 | CASSPGSNEQFF | TGTGCCAGCAGTCCAGGATCCAATGAGCAGTTCTTC
. | TRBJ2-5 | few | TRBV7-9 | CASEEKGTETQYF | TGTGCCAGCGAGGAAAAGGGCACAGAGACCCAGTACTTC
TRBD1 | TRBJ1-1 | . | TRBV12-3/TRBV12-4 | CASSSGQGTPEAFF | TGTGCCAGCAGTTCGGGACAGGGGACGCCCGAAGCTTTCTTT
. | TRBJ2-1 | once | TRBV7-9 | CASSLSGSVCHEQFF | TGTGCCAGCAGCTTGTCAGGCTCGGTCTGTCATGAGCAGTTCTTC
. | TRBJ2-7 | once | TRBV28 | CASSARGNSYEQYF | TGTGCCAGCAGTGCTAGGGGGAACTCCTACGAGCAGTACTTC
. | TRBJ1-5 | . | TRBV5-1 | CASSFLPGDSNQPQHF | TGCGCCAGCAGCTTTTTACCCGGGGATAGCAATCAGCCCCAGCATTTT
TRBD1 | TRBJ2-5 | . | TRBV28 | CASSSPGTGVIQETQYF | TGTGCCAGCAGTTCCCCAGGGACAGGGGTTATCCAAGAGACCCAGTACTTC
. | TRBJ2-7 | . | TRBV7-9 | CASSSSKRSYEQYF | TGTGCCAGCAGCTCATCCAAGAGGTCCTACGAGCAGTACTTC
TRBD1 | TRBJ2-7 | few | TRBV7-6 | CASSLGTGGSGEQYF | TGTGCCAGCAGCCTAGGGACAGGGGGCTCTGGGGAGCAGTACTTC
. | TRBJ2-1 | . | TRBV4-2 | CASSDNSLAPNEQFF | TGTGCCAGCAGCGACAATTCCCTAGCCCCCAATGAGCAGTTCTTC
. | TRBJ1-1 | . | TRBV12-3/TRBV12-4 | CASSGVSAFF | TGTGCCAGCAGTGGGGTTTCGGCTTTCTTT
. | TRBJ2-7 | . | TRBV20-1 | CSAPRGRQDEQYF | TGCAGTGCGCCTCGGGGAAGGCAGGACGAGCAGTACTTC
. | TRBJ2-7 | . | TRBV7-2 | CASSPTPGVGEQYF | TGTGCCAGTAGTCCTACCCCAGGGGTGGGCGAGCAGTACTTC
. | TRBJ2-7 | . | TRBV5-1 | CASSLDEGYYEQYF | TGCGCCAGCAGCTTGGATGAGGGGTACTACGAGCAGTACTTC
. | TRBJ1-1 | few | TRBV20-1 | CSARWGGGNTEAFF | TGCAGTGCTAGATGGGGTGGGGGGAACACTGAAGCTTTCTTT
TRBD1 | TRBJ2-4 | . | TRBV6-1 | CASSDPGQGLAKNIQYF | TGTGCCAGCAGTGACCCGGGACAGGGGTTAGCCAAAAACATTCAGTACTTC
TRBD1 | TRBJ2-7 | . | TRBV4-3 | CASSQGDRAKDQYF | TGCGCCAGCAGCCAAGGGGACAGGGCGAAGGACCAGTACTTC
TRBD2 | TRBJ2-3 | . | TRBV5-1 | CASSFSGGSMDTQYF | TGCGCCAGCAGCTTTAGCGGGGGGTCTATGGATACGCAGTATTTT
TRBD1 | TRBJ2-1 | few | TRBV18 | CASSPPQGNYNEQFF | TGTGCCAGCTCACCACCACAGGGGAACTACAATGAGCAGTTCTTC
. | TRBJ1-1 | few | TRBV7-9 | CASSESLGNTEAFF | TGTGCCAGCAGCGAATCATTGGGGAACACTGAAGCTTTCTTT
. | TRBJ1-1 | few | TRBV20-1 | CSARVQGYSEAFF | TGCAGTGCTAGAGTGCAGGGGTATTCTGAAGCTTTCTTT
. | TRBJ2-3 | . | TRBV11-2 | CASSLDQGLADQGTQYF | TGTGCCAGCAGCTTAGATCAGGGCCTAGCCGACCAGGGGACGCAGTATTTT